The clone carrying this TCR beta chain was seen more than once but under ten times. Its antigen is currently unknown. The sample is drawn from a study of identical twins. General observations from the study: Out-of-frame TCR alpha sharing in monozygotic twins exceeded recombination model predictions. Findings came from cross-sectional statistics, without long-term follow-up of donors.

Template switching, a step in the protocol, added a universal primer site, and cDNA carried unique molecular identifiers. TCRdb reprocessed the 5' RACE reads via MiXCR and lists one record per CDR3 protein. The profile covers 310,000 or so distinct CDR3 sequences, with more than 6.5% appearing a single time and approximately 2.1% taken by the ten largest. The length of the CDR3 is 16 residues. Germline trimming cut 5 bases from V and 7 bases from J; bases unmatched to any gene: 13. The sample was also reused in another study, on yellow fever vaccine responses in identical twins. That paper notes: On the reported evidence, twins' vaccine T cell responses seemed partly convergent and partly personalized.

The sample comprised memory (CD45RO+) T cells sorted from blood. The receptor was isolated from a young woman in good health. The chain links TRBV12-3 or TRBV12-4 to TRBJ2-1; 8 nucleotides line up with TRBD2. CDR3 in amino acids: CASSAHGGAGTNEQFF. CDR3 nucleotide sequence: TGTGCCAGCAGTGCCCACGGGGGGGCGGGGACGAATGAGCAGTTCTTC.